The rows below give T cell receptor beta chains drawn from one sample of a study of blood T cell repertoires in COVID-19. Clones were sequenced by immunoSEQ multiplex PCR, and TCRdb holds only the in-frame ones, with some missing. The sample lists fewer than 350,000 clones, 88% occurring once. Sequences were obtained from peripheral blood. Receptor source: a man aged 18 to 35 with active or convalescent COVID-19. Both conserved end residues are part of each CDR3. A D gene is named only where the DNA matches it firmly. Clone size, where shown, is once, few, many, or a class for clones that have expanded.

cdr3_nt,cdr3_aa,j_call,v_call,clone_size,d_call
TGTGCCAGCAGCCAGCTTCTTACTAGCGGGGCAAGCACAGATACGCAGTATTTT,CASSQLLTSGASTDTQYF,TRBJ2-3,TRBV4-2,.,TRBD2
TGCAGTGCTAGTTCTAGAGCGATAACTAATGAAAAACTGTTTTTT,CSASSRAITNEKLFF,TRBJ1-4,TRBV20-1,.,.
TGTGCCAGCAGTGAAGGGGCGTGGGAGACCCAGTACTTC,CASSEGAWETQYF,TRBJ2-5,TRBV6-1,once,.
TGTGCCAGCACCTATTTGACAGGACAAGAGACCCAGTACTTC,CASTYLTGQETQYF,TRBJ2-5,TRBV5-6,.,.
TGTGCCAGCAGTGACGAGCGGGGGGCCGCCTACGAGCAGTACTTC,CASSDERGAAYEQYF,TRBJ2-7,TRBV25-1,few,TRBD2
TGTGCCAGCACCAGACTAGGGTCCTACAATGAGCAGTTCTTC,CASTRLGSYNEQFF,TRBJ2-1,TRBV6-5,once,.
TGCAGCGTTGAAGATTCCAGGGACTATGGCTACACCTTC,CSVEDSRDYGYTF,TRBJ1-2,TRBV29-1,.,.
TGTGCCAGTAGTATTGCCCAGGGCCAGAACACTGAAGCTTTCTTT,CASSIAQGQNTEAFF,TRBJ1-1,TRBV19,few,.
TGTGCCAGCAGTTATAGGGAGTCTGGAAACACCATATATTTT,CASSYRESGNTIYF,TRBJ1-3,TRBV6-5,.,.
TGTGCCAGCAGATCCAACGGAGAGACCCAGTACTTC,CASRSNGETQYF,TRBJ2-5,TRBV7-9,.,.
TGTGCCAGCAGCCCAGGACTAGCGGGGGTGGATACGCAGTATTTT,CASSPGLAGVDTQYF,TRBJ2-3,TRBV7-9,.,TRBD2
TGTGCCAGCAGCTCCCCTAGACAGGGGAGTAACGAGCAGTACTTC,CASSSPRQGSNEQYF,TRBJ2-7,TRBV13,.,TRBD1
TGTGCCAGCAGCGTCAAGGGGACAGGTTACACCGGGGAGCTGTTTTTT,CASSVKGTGYTGELFF,TRBJ2-2,TRBV9,.,TRBD1
TGTGCCAGCTCCTTCCGACTAGCGGGGGCCAGCACAGATACGCAGTATTTT,CASSFRLAGASTDTQYF,TRBJ2-3,TRBV5-4,.,TRBD2
TGCAGCGTTGAAGTGACAGGGACGAGCTCCTACGAGCAGTACTTC,CSVEVTGTSSYEQYF,TRBJ2-7,TRBV29-1,.,TRBD1
TGTGCCAGCCAGACTAGCGGGGGGACGAGCTCCTACGAGCAGTACTTC,CASQTSGGTSSYEQYF,TRBJ2-7,TRBV27,.,TRBD2
TGTGCCAGCAGCTTGCTCCAGAACCCATTATCGGGGCAGTACTTC,CASSLLQNPLSGQYF,TRBJ2-7,TRBV5-6,.,.
TGTGCCAGCAGCTTATCCCTGACAACCTACGAGCAGTACTTC,CASSLSLTTYEQYF,TRBJ2-7,TRBV7-9,.,.
TGTGCCATCAGTGGACGGACCGGGGGGGCCGGCACAGATACGCAGTATTTT,CAISGRTGGAGTDTQYF,TRBJ2-3,TRBV10-3,.,TRBD2
TGTGCCAGTAGTGGCGGACTAGCGGGGGCTCCTAGCACAGATACGCAGTATTTT,CASSGGLAGAPSTDTQYF,TRBJ2-3,TRBV19,few,TRBD2
TGTGCCAGCAGTGAACGGGACTCTAACTCACCCCTCCACTTT,CASSERDSNSPLHF,TRBJ1-6,TRBV2,few,.
TGTGCCAGCAGTGCACTTGGGGGGGGGCCGCAGTATTTT,CASSALGGGPQYF,TRBJ2-3,TRBV6-2/TRBV6-3,.,.
TGCGCCAGCAGTGAGTCGTACGGGGGGCCCGGGGAGCTGTTTTTT,CASSESYGGPGELFF,TRBJ2-2,TRBV10-1,.,.
TGTGCCAGCAGCGTTCAGGGGTCCTATAATTCACCCCTCCACTTT,CASSVQGSYNSPLHF,TRBJ1-6,TRBV5-5,once,.
TGTGCCAGCAGTGCTTCTAACACAGATACGCAGTATTTT,CASSASNTDTQYF,TRBJ2-3,TRBV2,.,.
TGTGCCAGCAGAGATAATAGCGGGGGACTAACAGATACGCAGTATTTT,CASRDNSGGLTDTQYF,TRBJ2-3,TRBV27,.,TRBD2
TGTGCCAGCAGTCGGGAACAGCTAGGGCCCCAGCATTTT,CASSREQLGPQHF,TRBJ1-5,TRBV7-2,.,.
TGTGCCAGCAGCCAAGATTGGGGGGTCGAGCAGTTCTTC,CASSQDWGVEQFF,TRBJ2-1,TRBV3-1/TRBV3-2,few,.
TGTGCCAGCAGCCCGGGACAGTTTAATTCACCCCTCCACTTT,CASSPGQFNSPLHF,TRBJ1-6,TRBV3-1/TRBV3-2,.,TRBD1
TGTGCCAGCAGCCCTTTAACCGTCCATCTCCGCTATAGCAATCAGCCCCAGCATTTT,CASSPLTVHLRYSNQPQHF,TRBJ1-5,TRBV27,.,.
TGTGCCACCTCGGGGAGGGACCATGAGCAGTTCTTC,CATSGRDHEQFF,TRBJ2-1,TRBV5-4,.,TRBD2
TGTGCCAGTAGTATAGCGACAGATAGCAATCAGCCCCAGCATTTT,CASSIATDSNQPQHF,TRBJ1-5,TRBV19,once,.
TGCAGCATCTCGGAGGGCTCGGGTCGCAATCAGCCCCAGCATTTT,CSISEGSGRNQPQHF,TRBJ1-5,TRBV29-1,few,.
TGTGCCAGCAGTTACGTACAGGGTCGAAACACCATATATTTT,CASSYVQGRNTIYF,TRBJ1-3,TRBV6-5,.,.
TGTGCCAGCAGTGCTGGAGCAGGGGGCGAGCAGTACTTC,CASSAGAGGEQYF,TRBJ2-7,TRBV27,.,TRBD1
TGTGCCATCAAAGGAGGGGCTGAAGCTTTCTTT,CAIKGGAEAFF,TRBJ1-1,TRBV10-3,once,.
TGCGCCAGCAGTGCCCACAAGCGGGGGTCTGATACGCAGTATTTT,CASSAHKRGSDTQYF,TRBJ2-3,TRBV10-2,.,TRBD2
TGTGCTAGTGGTTTGGCCCAGGGGAGCAATCAGCCCCAGCATTTT,CASGLAQGSNQPQHF,TRBJ1-5,TRBV12-5,.,.
TGTGCCAGCAGTGATAGCGGGGGTAAGACCCAGTACTTC,CASSDSGGKTQYF,TRBJ2-5,TRBV2,.,TRBD2
TGTGCCAGCAGCCCGGAAGCGTGGACCGGGGAGCTGTTTTTT,CASSPEAWTGELFF,TRBJ2-2,TRBV5-4,.,.
TGTGCCAGCAGCGTAGCAGATGGGGGCGACGGTCGGATGAACACTGAAGCTTTCTTT,CASSVADGGDGRMNTEAFF,TRBJ1-1,TRBV9,.,.
TGTGCCACCAGTGGACCCCCTAGCGGGGGGGCTCAAGAGACCCAGTACTTC,CATSGPPSGGAQETQYF,TRBJ2-5,TRBV24-1,.,TRBD2
TGTGCCAGCAGCACAGGGGTGTCCTACGAGCAGTACTTC,CASSTGVSYEQYF,TRBJ2-7,TRBV5-6,.,TRBD1
TGCGCCAGCAGCTTGGACCTAACGACAGGGGGCAGTGAAAAACTGTTTTTT,CASSLDLTTGGSEKLFF,TRBJ1-4,TRBV5-1,.,TRBD1
TGCGCCAGCAGCCACGAGACAGGAAACTATGGCTACACCTTC,CASSHETGNYGYTF,TRBJ1-2,TRBV4-1,.,.
TGCAGCGCGCTGGAGGGGGGGGCCGTTAATGAGCAGTTCTTC,CSALEGGAVNEQFF,TRBJ2-1,TRBV29-1,.,.
TGTGCCAGCAGCCCTGACTTTATCGGGGAGCTGTTTTTT,CASSPDFIGELFF,TRBJ2-2,TRBV13,.,.
TGTGCCAGCTCACCAGGACAAGGGAATTCACCCCTCCACTTT,CASSPGQGNSPLHF,TRBJ1-6,TRBV18,.,.
TGTGCCAGCAGTGATATAGCGGGGGGGCAAGAGACCCAGTACTTC,CASSDIAGGQETQYF,TRBJ2-5,TRBV6-1,.,TRBD2
TGTGCCAGCAGCTTGTTTGTCCAGGGCGGCACTGAAGCTTTCTTT,CASSLFVQGGTEAFF,TRBJ1-1,TRBV5-6,once,.
TGCAGCGTCCGTGTAGAGGAGATCTCCTACGAGCAGTACTTC,CSVRVEEISYEQYF,TRBJ2-7,TRBV29-1,.,.
TGTGCCAGCAGCCACCTAGGGGGTAGCAATCAGCCCCAGCATTTT,CASSHLGGSNQPQHF,TRBJ1-5,TRBV7-2,.,.
TGTGCCAGCATCTCTAGCGGGGGCAAACAGTTCTTC,CASISSGGKQFF,TRBJ2-1,TRBV12-3/TRBV12-4,.,TRBD2
TGTGCCAGCAGCGGAGGGAGACTAGCGGGGGGCCTACGCACAGATACGCAGTATTTT,CASSGGRLAGGLRTDTQYF,TRBJ2-3,TRBV9,.,TRBD2
TGTGCCAGCAGTTTATCCTACTCCTACGAGCAGTACTTC,CASSLSYSYEQYF,TRBJ2-7,TRBV27,.,.
TGTGCCAGCATTGGGCAGGGTGAGGAAAAACTGTTTTTT,CASIGQGEEKLFF,TRBJ1-4,TRBV2,.,.
TGTGCCAGCAGCCCGGACAGGGCGGGGAACACCATATATTTT,CASSPDRAGNTIYF,TRBJ1-3,TRBV9,.,TRBD1
TGTGCCAGCAGCTTAAACAGGGGTGAGACCCAGTACTTC,CASSLNRGETQYF,TRBJ2-5,TRBV2,.,TRBD1